This TCR beta chain was profiled in a study of OX40 agonist ivuxolimab in advanced cancers. Study-wide points: On average, CD8+ T cells had more expanded clones than CD4+.

The CDR3 loop spans 16 amino acids. With regard to this clone: Its antigen is as yet unknown.

Repertoires were generated with immunoSEQ multiplex PCR, while TCRdb's copy carries only in-frame clones and drops some. The table lists about 93,000 clones, roughly nine tenths of them singletons. Sequencing was performed on CD4+ or CD8+ T cells sorted from blood, taken in a trial of the OX40 agonist ivuxolimab. This clonotype originated in an adult with an advanced solid tumor such as melanoma, head and neck, liver or kidney cancer. V and J are TRBV21-1 and TRBJ2-7; no check of the table's D call, TRBD1, against the DNA was made. TRBV21-1 represents a pseudogene. CDR3 sequence: CASSKNRDSQSREQYF. The CDR3 DNA follows: TGTGCCAGCAGCAAAAACCGGGACAGCCAGTCTCGGGAGCAGTACTTC.